This record covers a single T cell receptor (beta chain). V shed 4 bases and J shed 1 base, with 14 bases lying between them. The V gene's germline CDR1 is SGHRS and CDR2 YFSETQ. The CDR3 extends over 15 amino acids. The whole isolated RNA underwent reverse transcription, so sequencing captured expressed TCRB transcripts. Sequencing was performed with immunoSEQ multiplex PCR; in TCRdb, only in-frame clones are kept and a portion is missing. The table has approximately 200,000 clones, over 8.5% seen once. The data were taken from a study of beta chain features in type 1 diabetes. What was sequenced was naive CD4+ T cells from blood. This chain links TRBV5-1 with TRBJ1-1, with D possibly TRBD1 on 5 matching bases. The origin of this receptor is a woman under 30 in good health. For the CDR3, the DNA is TGCGCCAGCAGCCTTTATTCCGGGGGGAACACTGAAGCTTTCTTT. It codes for CASSLYSGGNTEAFF.